This TCR beta chain was identified during a study of blood T cell repertoires in COVID-19. CDR3 length: 15 residues. The germline CDR1 and CDR2 sequences are KGHDR and SFDVKD. V lost 4 bases to trimming and J lost 6 bases; unmatched junction nucleotides: 6. The repertoire was sequenced with immunoSEQ multiplex PCR; TCRdb's copy has only in-frame clones and lacks some. The data hold 320,000 or so clones, with about nine tenths observed a single time. J is TRBJ2-2 and V is TRBV24-1, with TRBD2 identical over 8 bases. This receptor was taken from a man in his sixties who had recovered from COVID-19. Sequencing used PBMCs or T cells enriched from blood (not recorded which). The CDR3 nucleotides read TGTGCCACCAGTGACCCCGGGACTAGGGCCGGGGAGCTGTTTTTT. Protein sequence: CATSDPGTRAGELFF.